This TCR beta chain stems from a study of blood T cell repertoires in COVID-19. About the study: Samples came from the United States, Italy and Spain, spanning acute and convalescent COVID-19.

Original processing methods: How many nucleated cells were present was estimated from reference gene primer amplification. Produced via immunoSEQ multiplex PCR; TCRdb's table is partial and in-frame only. For V, J and clone size, that table is used; D and trimming come from the DNA. The sample yields fewer than 300,000 clones, 88% seen once. This CDR3 comprises 15 residues. Trimming pared 0 bases from V and 3 bases from J, leaving 12 bases between. The germline V gene has CDR1 SGHAT and CDR2 FQNNGV. The sequence came from a man between 18 and 29 years old with active or convalescent COVID-19. This sequence joins TRBV11-2 and TRBJ2-7; a possible D gene is TRBD1 (6 bases). Sequenced sample: peripheral blood. CDR3 coding DNA: TGTGCCAGCAGCTTAGATCTGGGCAGGGGCTACGAGCAGTACTTC. Translated, it gives CASSLDLGRGYEQYF.